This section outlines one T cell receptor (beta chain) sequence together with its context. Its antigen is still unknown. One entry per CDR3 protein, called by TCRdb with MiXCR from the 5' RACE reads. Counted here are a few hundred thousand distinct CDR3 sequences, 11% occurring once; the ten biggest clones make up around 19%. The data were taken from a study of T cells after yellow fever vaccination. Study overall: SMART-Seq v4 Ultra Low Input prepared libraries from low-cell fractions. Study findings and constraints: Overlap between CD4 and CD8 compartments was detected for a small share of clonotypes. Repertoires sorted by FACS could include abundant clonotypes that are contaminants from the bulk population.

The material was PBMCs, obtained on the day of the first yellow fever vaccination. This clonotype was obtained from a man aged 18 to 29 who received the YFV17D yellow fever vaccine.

The CDR3 here is CASSRGQGISDTQYF. The DNA of the CDR3 is TGTGCCAGCAGCCGGGGACAGGGGATCTCAGATACGCAGTATTTT. The chain uses TRBV7-8 and TRBJ2-3; 10 bases fit TRBD1. The CDR3 sequence is 15 residues long. CDR1 is SGHVS and CDR2 is FQNEAQ in the germline V gene. V was clipped by 5 bases and J by 4 bases; unmatched bases: 6. Drawing the rest from reference TRBV7-8 and TRBJ2-3, the complete variable domain is GAGVSQSPRYKVAKRGQDVALRCDPISGHVSLFWYQQALGQGPEFLTYFQNEAQLDKSGLPSDRFFAERPEGSVSTLKIQRTQQEDSAVYLCASSRGQGISDTQYFGPGTRLTVL.